This T cell receptor (beta chain) was captured in a study of blood T cell repertoires in COVID-19. Germline V gene sequence: CDR1 SGHTA, CDR2 FQGNSA. The CDR3 is made up of 14 amino acids. The germline V and J ends were trimmed by 2 bases and 6 bases, with 13 bases remaining between them. Clones were read by immunoSEQ multiplex PCR, and TCRdb kept only the in-frame ones, dropping some. The sample includes 90,000 to 110,000 clones, about 75% of them seen just once. The chain employs TRBV7-2 and TRBJ1-1, with D perhaps matching TRBD1 (6 bases). The source is a woman aged 70-85 years with acute or convalescent COVID-19. Material for sequencing was peripheral blood. This chain's CDR3 is CASSLRQGRAEAFF. CDR3 bases: TGTGCCAGCAGCTTAAGGCAGGGGAGGGCTGAAGCTTTCTTT.